A selection of T cell receptor beta chains follows, all from one sample in a study of Ad26.COV2.S vaccination and SARS-CoV-2 variants. Libraries were prepared by immunoSEQ multiplex PCR; TCRdb keeps only in-frame clonotypes and omits some of them. This table holds 300,000 to 500,000 clones, about 85% found once. The specimen was peripheral blood, collected in a trial of Ad26.COV2.S vaccine versus placebo. The receptors here all came from a person aged 18-60 years who received the Ad26.COV2.S COVID-19 vaccine or a placebo. The CDR3 runs from the conserved cysteine through the conserved F or W. Each record gives: V gene, D gene, clone size, J gene, CDR3 protein, CDR3 DNA. A D gene is named only where the DNA matches it firmly. A clone size is listed for some rows: how often the clone was seen (once, few, many), or a class if it is expanded.

>TRBV6-5|NA|NA|TRBJ1-4
CASWGGSGGKLFF
TGTGCCAGCTGGGGCGGGTCTGGAGGGAAACTGTTTTTT
>TRBV4-1|NA|few|TRBJ1-3
CASSQTPTSGNTIYF
TGCGCCAGCAGCCAAACCCCAACTTCTGGAAACACCATATATTTT
>TRBV5-5|NA|NA|TRBJ2-5
CASSLVGFAETQYF
TGTGCCAGCAGCTTGGTGGGGTTTGCAGAGACCCAGTACTTC
>TRBV3-1/TRBV3-2|NA|NA|TRBJ1-3
CASSQGDIREDTIYF
TGTGCCAGCAGCCAAGGGGATATCAGGGAGGACACCATATATTTT
>TRBV10-1|TRBD2|NA|TRBJ2-1
CASSDPRTSGGYNEQFF
TGCGCCAGCAGTGACCCCAGGACTAGCGGGGGGTACAATGAGCAGTTCTTC
>TRBV6-5|NA|NA|TRBJ1-1
CASSPLDQNTEAFF
TGTGCCAGCTCCCCTTTGGACCAGAACACTGAAGCTTTCTTT
>TRBV25-1|TRBD1|NA|TRBJ1-2
CASSVTGANYGYTF
TGTGCCAGCAGTGTTACAGGGGCTAACTATGGCTACACCTTC
>TRBV5-1|TRBD1|NA|TRBJ1-6
CASSLGTGGNSPLHF
TGCGCCAGCAGCTTGGGGACAGGGGGTAATTCACCCCTCCACTTT
>TRBV27|NA|NA|TRBJ2-1
CASSSSVSSYNEQFF
TGTGCCAGCAGTTCTTCTGTCTCTTCCTACAATGAGCAGTTCTTC
>TRBV9|TRBD1|NA|TRBJ1-2
CASSIQDRGGSYGYTF
TGTGCCAGCAGCATACAGGACAGGGGGGGCAGCTATGGCTACACCTTC
>TRBV19|TRBD1|once|TRBJ2-7
CASSVTGRPYEQYF
TGTGCCAGTAGTGTGACAGGGCGCCCCTACGAGCAGTACTTC
>TRBV6-6|NA|once|TRBJ2-5
CASQAEEYPRETQYF
TGTGCCAGCCAGGCCGAAGAGTACCCAAGAGAGACCCAGTACTTC
>TRBV6-2/TRBV6-3|NA|NA|TRBJ1-1
CASSYRVNTEAFF
TGTGCCAGCAGTTACAGGGTCAACACTGAAGCTTTCTTT
>TRBV27|NA|NA|TRBJ1-6
CASSFALRLDSPLHF
TGTGCCAGCAGTTTTGCGCTCAGATTGGATTCACCCCTCCACTTT
>TRBV7-8|NA|NA|TRBJ1-6
CASSLESQAYNSPLHF
TGTGCCAGCAGCTTAGAGTCACAGGCCTATAATTCACCCCTCCACTTT
>TRBV10-2|TRBD1|NA|TRBJ2-1
CASRDRGDSYNEQFF
TGCGCCAGCAGAGACAGGGGGGACTCCTACAATGAGCAGTTCTTC
>TRBV5-1|NA|NA|TRBJ2-7
CASSLYGVEQYF
TGCGCCAGCAGCTTGTACGGCGTCGAGCAGTACTTC
>TRBV20-1|NA|NA|TRBJ2-7
CSARVTREQYF
TGCAGTGCTAGAGTGACGAGGGAGCAGTACTTC
>TRBV24-1|NA|once|TRBJ2-2
CATSDDLFGTGELFF
TGTGCCACCAGTGACGATCTATTTGGCACCGGGGAGCTGTTTTTT
>TRBV7-2|TRBD1|NA|TRBJ1-2
CASSLGTATGGYGYTF
TGTGCCAGCAGCCTCGGGACAGCCACCGGGGGCTATGGCTACACCTTC
>TRBV5-4|TRBD1|NA|TRBJ2-4
CASSLAGTGYNIQYF
TGTGCCAGCAGCTTGGCCGGGACAGGGTACAACATTCAGTACTTC
>TRBV19|NA|NA|TRBJ1-1
CASSILGQRGTEAFF
TGTGCCAGTAGTATACTGGGGCAACGAGGCACTGAAGCCTTCTTT
>TRBV10-2|TRBD1|NA|TRBJ1-2
CASSDRDRLNYGYTF
TGCGCCAGCAGTGACCGGGACAGACTAAATTATGGCTACACCTTC
>TRBV27|NA|NA|TRBJ1-1
CASSLLGGNTEAFF
TGTGCCAGCAGTTTATTGGGGGGGAACACTGAAGCTTTCTTT
>TRBV9|NA|NA|TRBJ2-7
CASSVGLNYEQYF
TGTGCCAGCAGCGTAGGTCTGAACTACGAGCAGTACTTC
>TRBV19|NA|NA|TRBJ2-2
CASRETAGDGELFF
TGTGCCAGCAGGGAAACGGCTGGAGACGGGGAGCTGTTTTTT
>TRBV19|NA|NA|TRBJ2-2
CASSLRAFPGELFF
TGTGCCAGTAGTCTACGGGCCTTTCCCGGGGAGCTGTTTTTT
>TRBV21-1|NA|NA|TRBJ1-3
CASSTDSYSGNTIYF
TGTGCCAGCAGCACGGACAGTTACTCTGGAAACACCATATATTTT
>TRBV7-2|NA|NA|TRBJ1-2
CASSPYGTHGYTF
TGTGCCAGCAGTCCATACGGGACGCACGGCTACACCTTC
>TRBV5-1|NA|NA|TRBJ1-3
CASSRSSGNTIYF
TGCGCCAGCAGCCGGAGCTCTGGAAACACCATATATTTT
>TRBV6-4|NA|NA|TRBJ1-4
CATRVTGTNEKLFF
TGTGCCACCAGAGTTACAGGGACTAATGAAAAACTGTTTTTT
>TRBV27|NA|once|TRBJ2-6
CASSLVGSGANVLTF
TGTGCCAGCAGTTTAGTAGGATCTGGGGCCAACGTCCTGACTTTC
>TRBV7-2|TRBD2|NA|TRBJ2-3
CASSRTSGGGTDTQYF
TGTGCCAGCAGCAGGACTAGCGGGGGGGGCACAGATACGCAGTATTTT
>TRBV7-8|TRBD2|few|TRBJ2-1
CASSLSSGGSFDNEQFF
TGTGCCAGCAGCTTATCCAGCGGGGGGTCATTTGACAATGAGCAGTTCTTC
>TRBV7-6|NA|NA|TRBJ2-1
CASSAGQLNEQFF
TGTGCCAGCAGCGCGGGACAGTTGAATGAGCAGTTCTTC
>TRBV4-1|TRBD1|few|TRBJ1-2
CASSQIPGGQGANYGYTF
TGCGCCAGCAGCCAGATCCCGGGCGGACAGGGGGCGAACTATGGCTACACCTTC
>TRBV7-6|TRBD1|NA|TRBJ1-3
CASSLETGGSGNTIYF
TGTGCCAGCAGCTTAGAGACAGGGGGCTCTGGAAACACCATATATTTT
>TRBV11-1|TRBD1|NA|TRBJ1-4
CASSSDRATNEKLFF
TGTGCCAGCAGCTCCGACAGGGCAACTAATGAAAAACTGTTTTTT
>TRBV30|NA|NA|TRBJ1-3
CAWSVRGPSSGNTIYF
TGTGCCTGGAGTGTGAGGGGCCCGAGCTCTGGAAACACCATATATTTT
>TRBV5-6|NA|few|TRBJ1-2
CASSLSGAGNYGYTF
TGTGCCAGCAGCTTGTCTGGGGCAGGTAACTATGGCTACACCTTC
>TRBV4-1|NA|NA|TRBJ2-3
CASRQGLGADTQYF
TGCGCCAGCAGGCAGGGGCTCGGCGCAGATACGCAGTATTTT
>TRBV4-2|NA|NA|TRBJ1-3
CASSHATPNPGSSSGNTIYF
TGTGCCAGCAGCCATGCAACCCCCAATCCGGGCAGTAGCTCTGGAAACACCATATATTTT
>TRBV4-1|TRBD1|once|TRBJ1-2
CASSQVVRTGRRSYGYTF
TGCGCCAGCAGCCAAGTAGTCCGGACAGGGAGGCGGAGCTATGGCTACACCTTC
>TRBV7-2|TRBD2|NA|TRBJ2-1
CASSLALAGGYNEQFF
TGTGCCAGCAGCTTAGCACTAGCGGGGGGGTACAATGAGCAGTTCTTC
>TRBV4-3|TRBD1|NA|TRBJ1-4
CASSTFRDSNEKLFF
TGCGCCAGCAGCACTTTTCGGGACAGTAATGAAAAACTGTTTTTT
>TRBV7-2|NA|NA|TRBJ2-3
CASSLVTSRDTQYF
TGTGCCAGCAGCTTAGTGACTAGTAGGGATACGCAGTATTTT
>TRBV29-1|NA|NA|TRBJ1-1
CSVTQQGTEAFF
TGCAGCGTTACCCAGCAGGGTACTGAAGCTTTCTTT
>TRBV19|NA|NA|TRBJ2-1
CASTKGTFSYNEQFF
TGTGCCAGTACGAAAGGGACATTCTCCTACAATGAGCAGTTCTTC
>TRBV20-1|TRBD1|NA|TRBJ2-7
CSATGPREQYF
TGCAGCGCGACAGGGCCTCGAGAGCAGTACTTC
>TRBV6-6|NA|few|TRBJ1-6
CASSYDRSNSPLHF
TGTGCCAGCAGTTACGACAGGTCCAATTCACCCCTCCACTTT
>TRBV6-5|TRBD1|NA|TRBJ1-2
CASSSQGAGYGYTF
TGTGCCAGCAGTTCTCAGGGGGCAGGATATGGCTACACCTTC
>TRBV5-4|TRBD1|NA|TRBJ2-1
CASSSWTGWNEQFF
TGTGCCAGCAGCTCCTGGACAGGGTGGAATGAGCAGTTCTTC
>TRBV6-5|NA|NA|TRBJ1-2
CASSYAQGNYGYTF
TGTGCCAGCAGTTACGCTCAGGGGAACTATGGCTACACCTTC
>TRBV12-3/TRBV12-4|NA|NA|TRBJ1-1
CASSFGQDTEAFF
TGTGCCAGCAGTTTCGGTCAGGACACTGAAGCTTTCTTT
>TRBV11-2|NA|NA|TRBJ2-3
CASSIRSDTQYF
TGTGCCAGCAGCATTAGGTCAGATACGCAGTATTTT
>TRBV19|TRBD1|NA|TRBJ2-7
CASSATGVEQYF
TGTGCCAGTAGTGCCACAGGGGTCGAGCAGTACTTC
>TRBV3-1/TRBV3-2|NA|NA|TRBJ2-7
CASSPAPYEQYF
TGTGCCAGCAGCCCCGCGCCCTACGAGCAGTACTTC
>TRBV6-5|NA|NA|TRBJ1-2
CASSLDVVSRKVF
TGTGCCAGCAGTTTGGACGTGGTTAGCAGGAAGGTCTTC
>TRBV5-1|TRBD2|NA|TRBJ2-5
CASSPYGIGSGGEETQYF
TGCGCCAGCAGCCCCTACGGCATTGGTAGCGGGGGGGAAGAGACCCAGTACTTC